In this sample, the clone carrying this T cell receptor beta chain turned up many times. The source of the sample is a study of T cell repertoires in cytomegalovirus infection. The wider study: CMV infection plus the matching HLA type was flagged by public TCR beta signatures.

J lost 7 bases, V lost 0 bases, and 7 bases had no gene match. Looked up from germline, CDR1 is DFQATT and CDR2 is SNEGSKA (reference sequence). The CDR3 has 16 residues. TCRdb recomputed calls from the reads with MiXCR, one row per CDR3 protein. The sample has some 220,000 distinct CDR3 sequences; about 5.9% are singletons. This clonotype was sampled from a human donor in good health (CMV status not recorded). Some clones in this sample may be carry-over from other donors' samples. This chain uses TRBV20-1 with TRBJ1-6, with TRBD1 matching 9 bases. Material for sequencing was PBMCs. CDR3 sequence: CSAREPWTGENSPLHF. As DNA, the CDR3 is TGCAGTGCTAGAGAACCATGGACAGGGGAAAATTCACCCCTCCACTTT.